Listed below are T cell receptor beta chains from one sample, sequenced in a study of OX40 agonist ivuxolimab in advanced cancers. TCRdb's copy holds only in-frame clones and misses some; the assay was immunoSEQ multiplex PCR. The repertoire has 30,000 to 35,000 clones, approximately 80% of them found once; the top ten carry about 12%. Sequenced here: CD4+ or CD8+ T cells sorted from blood, sampled in a trial of the OX40 agonist ivuxolimab. These receptors were taken from an adult with an advanced solid tumor such as melanoma, head and neck, liver or kidney cancer. Each CDR3 is given with its conserved first and last residue. The D gene is left open where the match is weak. Clone size is shown for a subset of rows, as once, few, many or a class of expanded clone.

>.|TRBJ1-1|once|TRBV9
CASSAGVVTEAFF
TGTGCCAGCAGCGCGGGTGTCGTCACTGAAGCTTTCTTT
>.|TRBJ2-7|.|TRBV7-9
CASSTGTAYEQYF
TGTGCCAGCAGCACCGGGACGGCCTACGAGCAGTACTTC
>.|TRBJ1-3|.|TRBV7-3
CASSPTVKGNTIYF
TGTGCCAGCAGCCCGACAGTTAAGGGAAACACCATATATTTT
>.|TRBJ2-1|once|TRBV28
CASSLFSGSSYNEQFF
TGTGCCAGCAGTTTATTTAGCGGAAGCTCCTACAATGAGCAGTTCTTC
>.|TRBJ2-3|.|TRBV15
CATRLDRNTDTQYF
TGTGCCACCAGATTGGACAGAAACACAGATACGCAGTATTTT
>.|TRBJ2-7|.|TRBV5-5
CASSLQITYEQYF
TGTGCCAGCAGCTTACAGATAACCTACGAGCAGTACTTC
>.|TRBJ2-2|.|TRBV11-1
CAVLRETGELFF
TGTGCCGTACTCAGGGAAACCGGGGAGCTGTTTTTT
>TRBD1|TRBJ1-2|.|TRBV7-9
CASSFGTGDGYTF
TGTGCCAGCAGCTTTGGGACAGGGGATGGCTACACCTTC
>.|TRBJ2-7|once|TRBV7-2
CASSFFPGSYEQYF
TGTGCCAGCAGCTTTTTTCCAGGGTCCTACGAGCAGTACTTC
>.|TRBJ1-1|.|TRBV4-1
CASSLENTEAFF
TGCGCCAGCAGCCTAGAGAACACTGAAGCTTTCTTT
>TRBD2|TRBJ2-5|.|TRBV5-4
CASSPWGGQETQYF
TGTGCCAGCAGCCCCTGGGGGGGCCAAGAGACCCAGTACTTC
>TRBD1|TRBJ1-1|.|TRBV6-6
CASSLSRGVNTEAFF
TGTGCCAGCAGTTTGAGCAGGGGGGTGAACACTGAAGCTTTCTTT
>TRBD2|TRBJ2-1|.|TRBV19
CASSIVLAGENEQFF
TGTGCCAGTAGTATTGTACTAGCGGGGGAGAATGAGCAGTTCTTC
>TRBD1|TRBJ2-2|.|TRBV13
CASSSRTGVTPGELFF
TGTGCCAGCAGCTCTAGGACAGGGGTTACCCCCGGGGAGCTGTTTTTT
>.|TRBJ1-1|.|TRBV4-1
CASSLNTEAFF
TGCGCCAGCAGCTTGAACACTGAAGCTTTCTTT
>.|TRBJ2-3|.|TRBV7-2
CASSYGGTDTQYF
TGTGCCAGCAGCTATGGGGGCACAGATACGCAGTATTTT
>.|TRBJ2-1|.|TRBV27
CASRPTGLWQQFF
TGTGCCAGCAGACCAACCGGACTATGGCAGCAGTTCTTC
>TRBD2|TRBJ2-1|once|TRBV9
CASSLKGGLAGGFSYNEQFF
TGTGCCAGCAGCTTAAAGGGAGGACTAGCGGGGGGCTTCTCCTACAATGAGCAGTTCTTC
>TRBD1|TRBJ1-1|.|TRBV18
CASSYSSTGGRNTEAFF
TGTGCCAGCTCCTATTCAAGCACAGGGGGCCGGAACACTGAAGCTTTCTTT
>.|TRBJ1-2|.|TRBV6-1
CASSEYRDNDGYTF
TGTGCCAGCAGTGAGTATAGGGACAACGATGGCTACACCTTC
>.|TRBJ2-1|.|TRBV9
CASSVLADSYNEQFF
TGTGCCAGCAGCGTTTTAGCGGACTCCTACAATGAGCAGTTCTTC
>TRBD1|TRBJ2-1|.|TRBV15
CATSIGTATGGFDEQFF
TGTGCCACCAGCATAGGAACAGCCACAGGGGGTTTCGATGAGCAGTTCTTC
>.|TRBJ1-1|medium-sized|TRBV5-5
CASSLWAPNTEAFF
TGTGCCAGCAGCTTGTGGGCTCCGAACACTGAAGCTTTCTTT
>.|TRBJ1-4|.|TRBV7-2
CASSLRGEPTNEKLFF
TGTGCCAGCAGCTTAAGGGGCGAGCCAACTAATGAAAAACTGTTTTTT
>.|TRBJ2-3|few|TRBV29-1
CSVGGADTQYF
TGCAGCGTTGGAGGCGCAGATACGCAGTATTTT
>TRBD1|TRBJ1-6|.|TRBV10-2
CASSGDRMRDSPLHF
TGCGCCAGCAGTGGGGACAGGATGAGGGATTCACCCCTCCACTTT
>.|TRBJ1-5|.|TRBV4-3
CASSPLLEVGNQPQHF
TGCGCCAGCAGCCCCCTTTTGGAAGTTGGCAATCAGCCCCAGCATTTT
>TRBD2|TRBJ2-7|.|TRBV6-5
CASSYASGYEQYF
TGTGCCAGCAGTTACGCTAGCGGCTACGAGCAGTACTTC
>.|TRBJ2-7|medium-sized|TRBV28
CASSLDHYEQYF
TGTGCCAGCAGTTTGGACCACTACGAGCAGTACTTC
>.|TRBJ1-2|once|TRBV6-1
CASSGTGVGSGSGYTF
TGTGCCAGCAGTGGCACAGGTGTAGGCTCGGGGTCTGGCTACACCTTC
>.|TRBJ1-1|.|TRBV19
CASSIRLSSNTEAFF
TGTGCCAGTAGTATTCGTTTATCGTCGAACACTGAAGCTTTCTTT
>.|TRBJ2-7|once|TRBV9
CASSVETDYEQYF
TGTGCCAGCAGCGTAGAGACAGACTACGAGCAGTACTTC
>.|TRBJ2-4|.|TRBV9
CASSPSKNVGNIQYF
TGTGCCAGCAGCCCCTCGAAAAATGTGGGGAACATTCAGTACTTC
>TRBD2|TRBJ2-5|.|TRBV9
CASSVESGGIKETQYF
TGTGCCAGCAGCGTAGAGAGCGGGGGCATAAAAGAGACCCAGTACTTC
>.|TRBJ2-6|.|TRBV4-3
CASSRGTPGLRSSGANVLTF
TGCGCCAGCAGCCGCGGTACTCCGGGACTCAGGAGCTCTGGGGCCAACGTCCTGACTTTC
>.|TRBJ2-3|.|TRBV2
CASTEGDTQYF
TGTGCCAGCACCGAGGGGGATACGCAGTATTTT
>TRBD1|TRBJ1-2|few|TRBV13
CASSLGRGQDYGYTF
TGTGCCAGCAGCTTGGGGCGGGGACAGGACTATGGCTACACCTTC
>.|TRBJ1-6|.|TRBV27
CASTAGNYNSPLHF
TGTGCCAGCACCGCGGGAAACTATAATTCACCCCTCCACTTT
>TRBD2|TRBJ2-5|.|TRBV9
CASSASGGAATQYF
TGTGCCAGCAGCGCCAGCGGGGGGGCGGCGACCCAGTACTTC
>TRBD1|TRBJ2-5|.|TRBV2
CASSEEEDRGQETQYF
TGTGCCAGCAGTGAAGAAGAGGACAGGGGGCAAGAGACCCAGTACTTC
>TRBD1|TRBJ2-2|.|TRBV28
CASSFYRGSGELFF
TGTGCCAGCAGTTTTTACAGGGGATCCGGGGAGCTGTTTTTT
>.|TRBJ1-4|.|TRBV30
CAWSVLAGPNEKLFF
TGTGCCTGGAGTGTACTGGCAGGTCCTAATGAAAAACTGTTTTTT
>.|TRBJ2-2|.|TRBV7-9
CASSSPGTTTGELFF
TGTGCCAGCAGCTCACCCGGGACCACCACCGGGGAGCTGTTTTTT
>.|TRBJ1-1|.|TRBV5-1
CASSFTEGTEAFF
TGCGCCAGCAGCTTCACGGAAGGCACTGAAGCTTTCTTT
>.|TRBJ2-1|.|TRBV9
CASSPLGTEQFF
TGTGCCAGCAGCCCGCTGGGAACTGAGCAGTTCTTC
>.|TRBJ2-2|many|TRBV9
CASNDRLTGELFF
TGTGCCAGCAATGACAGACTCACCGGGGAGCTGTTTTTT
>TRBD2|TRBJ2-7|once|TRBV6-5
CATSGLAIHEQYF
TGTGCCACCTCGGGACTAGCGATCCACGAGCAGTACTTC
>.|TRBJ1-4|.|TRBV9
CASSAGTLDEKLFF
TGTGCCAGCAGCGCCGGGACGTTAGATGAAAAACTGTTTTTT
>TRBD2|TRBJ2-1|.|TRBV27
CASSMTSGNYNEQFF
TGTGCCAGCAGTATGACTAGCGGGAATTACAATGAGCAGTTCTTC
>.|TRBJ2-1|.|TRBV28
CASTGYNEQFF
TGTGCCAGCACGGGCTACAATGAGCAGTTCTTC
>.|TRBJ1-2|.|TRBV7-3
CASSLIRTANYGYTF
TGTGCCAGCAGCTTAATCCGGACAGCTAACTATGGCTACACTTTC
>.|TRBJ1-1|.|TRBV5-1
CASRAGTGTEAFF
TGCGCCAGCAGGGCGGGAACGGGCACTGAAGCTTTCTTT
>TRBD1|TRBJ1-5|once|TRBV18
CASSPQSGTGNFHSNQPQHF
TGTGCCAGCTCACCTCAGTCTGGGACAGGGAATTTCCATAGCAATCAGCCCCAGCATTTT
>TRBD1|TRBJ1-1|.|TRBV6-5
CASTGGTEAFF
TGTGCCAGCACAGGGGGCACTGAAGCTTTCTTT
>TRBD2|TRBJ2-7|.|TRBV5-5
CASSPGGYEQYF
TGTGCCAGCAGCCCGGGAGGCTACGAGCAGTACTTC
>.|TRBJ1-1|.|TRBV14
CASRRTLNTEAFF
TGTGCCAGCAGACGGACATTGAACACTGAAGCTTTCTTT
>TRBD2|TRBJ2-1|.|TRBV9
CASTLGTSSFARQFF
TGTGCCAGCACCCTGGGGACTAGTTCCTTCGCTCGGCAGTTCTTC
>.|TRBJ1-3|.|TRBV4-1
CASSQDWAVGNTIYF
TGCGCCAGCAGCCAAGATTGGGCGGTGGGAAACACCATATATTTT
>TRBD1|TRBJ1-2|once|TRBV28
CASSQDRRRSYGYTF
TGTGCCAGCAGTCAGGACAGGAGGCGAAGCTATGGCTACACCTTC